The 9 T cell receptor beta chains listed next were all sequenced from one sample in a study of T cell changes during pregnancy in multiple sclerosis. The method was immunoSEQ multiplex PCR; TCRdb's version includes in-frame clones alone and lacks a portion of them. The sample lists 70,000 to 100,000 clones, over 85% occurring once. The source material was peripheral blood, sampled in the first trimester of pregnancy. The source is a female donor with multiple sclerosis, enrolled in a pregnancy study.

The CDR3 spells CASSLTGTGGSDTQYF. CDR3 coding DNA: TGTGCCAGCAGCTTAACCGGGACAGGGGGTTCAGATACGCAGTATTTT. This sequence joins TRBV7-2 and TRBJ2-3; the match to TRBD1 covers 11 bases. The junction had 5 bases not matched to a gene; V was cut back by 2 bases and J by 4 bases. CDR3 length: 16 amino acids. The germline V gene has CDR1 SGHTA and CDR2 FQGNSA.

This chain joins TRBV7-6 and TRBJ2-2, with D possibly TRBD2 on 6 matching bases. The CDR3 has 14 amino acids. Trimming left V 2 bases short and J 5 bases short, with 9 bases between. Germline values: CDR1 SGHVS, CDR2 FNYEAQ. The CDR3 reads CASSLRGGTGELFF. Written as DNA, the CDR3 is TGTGCCAGCAGCTTAAGGGGAGGAACCGGGGAGCTGTTTTTT.

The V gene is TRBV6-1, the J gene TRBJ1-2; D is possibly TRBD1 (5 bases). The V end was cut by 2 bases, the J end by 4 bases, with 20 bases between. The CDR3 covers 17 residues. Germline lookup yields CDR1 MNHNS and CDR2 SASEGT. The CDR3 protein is CASSELSRQPRFYGYTF. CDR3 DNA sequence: TGTGCCAGCAGTGAATTGTCCCGACAGCCCAGATTCTATGGCTACACCTTC.

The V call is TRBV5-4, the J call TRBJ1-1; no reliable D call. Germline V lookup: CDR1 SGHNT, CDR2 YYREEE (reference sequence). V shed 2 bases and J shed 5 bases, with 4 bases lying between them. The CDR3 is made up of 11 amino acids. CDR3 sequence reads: CASSFETEAFF. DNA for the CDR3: TGTGCCAGCAGCTTTGAGACTGAAGCTTTCTTT.

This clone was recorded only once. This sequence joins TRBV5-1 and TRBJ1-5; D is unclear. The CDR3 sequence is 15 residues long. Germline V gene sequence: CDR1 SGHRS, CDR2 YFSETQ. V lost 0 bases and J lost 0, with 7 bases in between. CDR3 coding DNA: TGCGCCAGCAGCTTGGAGCCATATAGCAATCAGCCCCAGCATTTT. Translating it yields CASSLEPYSNQPQHF. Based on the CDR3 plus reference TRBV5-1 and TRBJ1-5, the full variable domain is KAGVTQTPRYLIKTRGQQVTLSCSPISGHRSVSWYQQTPGQGLQFLFEYFSETQRNKGNFPGRFSGRQFSNSRSEMNVSTLELGDSALYLCASSLEPYSNQPQHFGDGTRLSIL.

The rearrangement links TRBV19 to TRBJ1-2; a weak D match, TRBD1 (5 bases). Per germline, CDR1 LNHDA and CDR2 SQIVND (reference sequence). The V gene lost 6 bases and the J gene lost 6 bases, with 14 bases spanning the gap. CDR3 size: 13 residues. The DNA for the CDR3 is TGTGCCAGTAGCCGGGGGGGGAGTGATGGCTACACCTTC. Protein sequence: CASSRGGSDGYTF.

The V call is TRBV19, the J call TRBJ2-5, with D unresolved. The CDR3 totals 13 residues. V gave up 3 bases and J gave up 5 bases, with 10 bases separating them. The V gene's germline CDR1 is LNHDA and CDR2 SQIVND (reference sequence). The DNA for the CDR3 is TGTGCCAGTAGTATCGCAGGAAGGGAGACCCAGTACTTC. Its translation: CASSIAGRETQYF.

The CDR3 here is CASSRNRAGNTEAFF. CDR3 coding DNA: TGTGCCAGCAGCCGCAACAGGGCCGGGAACACTGAAGCTTTCTTT. The chain employs TRBV6-5 and TRBJ1-1, with D possibly matching TRBD1 (6 bases). This CDR3 is built from 15 residues. Trimming left V 6 bases short and J 1 base short, with 15 bases between. The germline V gene has CDR1 MNHEY and CDR2 SVGAGI.

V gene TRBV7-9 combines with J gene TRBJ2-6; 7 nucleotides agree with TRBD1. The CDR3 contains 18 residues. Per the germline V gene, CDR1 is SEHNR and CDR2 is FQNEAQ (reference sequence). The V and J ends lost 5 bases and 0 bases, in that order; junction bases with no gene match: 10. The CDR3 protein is CASSPRQGINSGANVLTF. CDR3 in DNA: TGTGCCAGCAGCCCTCGACAGGGAATAAACTCTGGGGCCAACGTCCTGACTTTC.